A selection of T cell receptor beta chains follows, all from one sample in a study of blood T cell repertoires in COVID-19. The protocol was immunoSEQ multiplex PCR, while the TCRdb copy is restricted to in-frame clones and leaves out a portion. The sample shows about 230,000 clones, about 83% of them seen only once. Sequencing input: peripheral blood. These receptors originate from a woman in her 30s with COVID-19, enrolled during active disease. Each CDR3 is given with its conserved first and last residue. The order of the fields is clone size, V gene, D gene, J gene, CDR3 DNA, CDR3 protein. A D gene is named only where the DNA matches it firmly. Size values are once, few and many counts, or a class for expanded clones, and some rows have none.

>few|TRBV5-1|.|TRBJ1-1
TGCGCCAGCAGCTTTGGGGCGAACACTGAAGCTTTCTTT
CASSFGANTEAFF
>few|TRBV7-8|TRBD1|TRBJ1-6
TGTGCCAGCAGCCGGGACAGGTCAATTTCACCCCTCCACTTT
CASSRDRSISPLHF
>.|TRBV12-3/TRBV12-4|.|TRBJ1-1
TGTGCCAGCAGTTTCTTTGACACTGAAGCTTTCTTT
CASSFFDTEAFF
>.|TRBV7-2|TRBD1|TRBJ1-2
TGTGCCAGCAGCGTACCAGGGGGGGGCTACACCTTC
CASSVPGGGYTF
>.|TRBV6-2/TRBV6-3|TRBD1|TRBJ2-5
TGTGCCAGCAGCACGACAGGGTATGGGACCCAGTACTTC
CASSTTGYGTQYF
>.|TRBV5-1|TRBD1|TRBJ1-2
TGCGCCAGCAGCTTGGGACAGGGGGCCTATGGCTACACCTTC
CASSLGQGAYGYTF
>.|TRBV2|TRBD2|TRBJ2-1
TGTGCCAGCAGAGAGACTAGCGGGGGGGCAAATGAGCAGTTCTTC
CASRETSGGANEQFF
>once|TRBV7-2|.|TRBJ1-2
TGTGCCAGCAGCCCGGACACTTCCTATGGCTACACCTTC
CASSPDTSYGYTF
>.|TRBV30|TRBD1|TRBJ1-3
TGTGCCTGGAGTTGGCAGGGGGCATCTGGAAACACCATATATTTT
CAWSWQGASGNTIYF
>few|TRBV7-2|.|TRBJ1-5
TGTGCCAGCAGCTTTGGGACATATCAGCCCCAGCATTTT
CASSFGTYQPQHF
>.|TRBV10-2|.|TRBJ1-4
TGCGCCAGCAGTGAGTCCGGGGTAGGGGGAAAACTGTTTTTT
CASSESGVGGKLFF
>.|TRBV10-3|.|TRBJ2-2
TGTGCCATCAGTGTCCTTGGAGCCGGGGAGCTGTTTTTT
CAISVLGAGELFF
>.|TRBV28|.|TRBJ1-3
TGTGCCAGCAGTTCACCTAGAAACACCATATATTTT
CASSSPRNTIYF
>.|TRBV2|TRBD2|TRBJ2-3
TGTGCCAGCAGTGGGGATAGCGGGGGGTCTGGAGATACGCAGTATTTT
CASSGDSGGSGDTQYF
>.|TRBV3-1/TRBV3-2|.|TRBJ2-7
TGTGCCAGCAGCCAAAACGGCGAGCAGTACTTC
CASSQNGEQYF
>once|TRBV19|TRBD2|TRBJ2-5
TGTGCCAGTAGTCCCCGGGGGGGACTGGAGACCCAGTACTTC
CASSPRGGLETQYF
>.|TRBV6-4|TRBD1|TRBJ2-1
TGTGCCAGCAGTGACTCGTTAGGGGGCAACAATGAGCAGTTCTTC
CASSDSLGGNNEQFF
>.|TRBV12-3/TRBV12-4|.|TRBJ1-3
TGTGCCAGCAGTCGAGAGGGATGGAACACCATATATTTT
CASSREGWNTIYF
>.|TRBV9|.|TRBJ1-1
TGTGCCAGCAGCGTAGGGAGGAAGAACACTGAAGCTTTCTTT
CASSVGRKNTEAFF
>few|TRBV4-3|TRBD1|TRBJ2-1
TGCGCCAGCAGCGAACGGGACAGGGACCTCAATGAGCAGTTCTTC
CASSERDRDLNEQFF
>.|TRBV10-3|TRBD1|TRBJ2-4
TGTGCCACGAGGGACAGCATGGGAGACATTCAGTACTTC
CATRDSMGDIQYF
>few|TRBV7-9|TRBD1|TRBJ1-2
TGTGCCAGCAGCCCTGGACAGGGGGAAAGCGGATATGGCTACACCTTC
CASSPGQGESGYGYTF
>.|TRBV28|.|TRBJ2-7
TGTGCCAGCAGTACTGGGTCAAACGGGGAGCAGTACTTC
CASSTGSNGEQYF
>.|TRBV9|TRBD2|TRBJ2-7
TGTGCCAGCAGCGGAGGACTAGCGGGAGCGGGGAACGAGCAGTACTTC
CASSGGLAGAGNEQYF
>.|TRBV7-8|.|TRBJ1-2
TGTGCCAGCAGCTTAGCGGGGAGGGGTCCGTATGGCTACACCTTC
CASSLAGRGPYGYTF
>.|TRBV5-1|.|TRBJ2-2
TGCGCCAGCAGCTTGCGTGGAGGGAACGGGGAGCTGTTTTTT
CASSLRGGNGELFF
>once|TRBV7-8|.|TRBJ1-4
TGTGCCAGCAGCGCCGTTAGGGCGGAGGTACTGTTTTTT
CASSAVRAEVLFF
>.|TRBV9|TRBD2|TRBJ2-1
TGTGCCAGCAGCGCTGGGGGGGGCCGCATCAGGACTAGCCCCTACAATGAGCAGTTCTTC
CASSAGGGRIRTSPYNEQFF
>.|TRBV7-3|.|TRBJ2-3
TGTGCCAGCAGCTTAGTAGGGGACAACCGGGATACGCAGTATTTT
CASSLVGDNRDTQYF
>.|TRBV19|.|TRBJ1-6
TGTGCCAGTAGTCCCTGGCGGGATAATTCACCCCTCCACTTT
CASSPWRDNSPLHF
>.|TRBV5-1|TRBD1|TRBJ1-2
TGCGCCAGCACCTACTCCGGGACAGGGAGGGATGGCTACACCTTC
CASTYSGTGRDGYTF
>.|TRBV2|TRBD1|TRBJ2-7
TGTGCCAGCAGTGGGACAGGGAGTTTCTACGAGCAGTACTTC
CASSGTGSFYEQYF
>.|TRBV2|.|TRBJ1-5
TGTGCCAGCAGTGAAGCAAGCAGGGTTCAGCCCCAGCATTTT
CASSEASRVQPQHF
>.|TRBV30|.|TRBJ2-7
TGTGCCTGGAGTGTCCATCCGACAGCGTGCTTC
CAWSVHPTACF
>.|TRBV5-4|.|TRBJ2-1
TGTGCCAGCTTCTTGTGGGGAGTTCACAATGAGCAGTTCTTC
CASFLWGVHNEQFF
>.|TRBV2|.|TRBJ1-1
TGTGCCAGCAGTAACACAGGAGGACTAACTGAAGCTTTCTTT
CASSNTGGLTEAFF
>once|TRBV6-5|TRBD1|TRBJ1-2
TGTGCCAGCACCGGGACAGGGGGTGGCTATGGCTACACCTTC
CASTGTGGGYGYTF
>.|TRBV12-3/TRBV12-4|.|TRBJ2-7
TGTGCCAGCAGTCCTCCGGGAGCCCAGTGGGAGTACTTC
CASSPPGAQWEYF
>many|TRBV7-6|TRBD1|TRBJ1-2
TGTGCCAGCAGCTACGGGACAGGGAATGACTATGGCTACACCTTC
CASSYGTGNDYGYTF
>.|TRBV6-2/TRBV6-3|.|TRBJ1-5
TGTGCCAGCAGTTACTCCGTTAGCAATCAGCCCCAGCATTTT
CASSYSVSNQPQHF
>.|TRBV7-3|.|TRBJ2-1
TGTGCCAGCAGCCCTCTTCGCGGCTCCTACAATGAGCAGTTCTTC
CASSPLRGSYNEQFF
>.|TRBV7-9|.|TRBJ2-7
TGTGCCAGCCCCGGGGCCTACGAGCAGTACTTC
CASPGAYEQYF
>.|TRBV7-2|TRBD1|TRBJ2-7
TGTGCCAGCAGCTTAGAGGGACAGGGGTTCTCCGAGCAGTACTTC
CASSLEGQGFSEQYF
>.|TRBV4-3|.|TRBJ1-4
TGCGCCAGCAGCCAAGCTGCCGGGACAACTAATGAAAAACTGTTTTTT
CASSQAAGTTNEKLFF
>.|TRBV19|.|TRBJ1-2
TGTGCCAGTAGCTGGGGCAGGGATAATGGCTACACCTTC
CASSWGRDNGYTF
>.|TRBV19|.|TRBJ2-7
TGTGCCAGTAGTATCGGCGAGGGCAGGGACTCAGGGGAGCAGTACTTC
CASSIGEGRDSGEQYF
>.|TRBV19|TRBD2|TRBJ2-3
TGTGCCAGTAGTATGGGCGGGGGTAGCACAGATACGCAGTATTTT
CASSMGGGSTDTQYF
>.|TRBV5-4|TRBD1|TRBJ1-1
TGTGCCAGCAGACCGGACAGGGGGGAGACTGAAGCTTTCTTT
CASRPDRGETEAFF
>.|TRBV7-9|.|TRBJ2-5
TGTGCCAGCAGCTCCAAACTAGTGGAGACCCAGTACTTC
CASSSKLVETQYF
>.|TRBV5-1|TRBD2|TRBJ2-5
TGCGCCAGCACCCTGACTAGCGGGAACGGGGAGACCCAGTACTTC
CASTLTSGNGETQYF
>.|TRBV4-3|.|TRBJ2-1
TGCGCCAGCAGCCAAGATCCGTTTGGGGGGAGTTTGTACAATGAGCAGTTCTTC
CASSQDPFGGSLYNEQFF
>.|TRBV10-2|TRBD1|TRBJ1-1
TGCGCCAGCACTCCGGACAGGGTGAGCGCTGAAGCTTTCTTT
CASTPDRVSAEAFF
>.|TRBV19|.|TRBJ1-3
TGTGCCAGTACCCCAAGTCGTCTTGGGCGTGGAAACACCATATATTTT
CASTPSRLGRGNTIYF
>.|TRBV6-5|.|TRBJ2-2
TGTGCCAGCAGTTACTCGATGGGCAGGTACACCGGGGAGCTGTTTTTT
CASSYSMGRYTGELFF
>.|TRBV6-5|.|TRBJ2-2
TGTGCCAGCAGTTACTCGGACTTCTTAGACGGGGAGCTGTTTTTT
CASSYSDFLDGELFF
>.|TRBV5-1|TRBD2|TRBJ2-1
TGCGCCAGCAAGACTAGCCCGAGCTCCTACAATGAGCAGTTCTTC
CASKTSPSSYNEQFF
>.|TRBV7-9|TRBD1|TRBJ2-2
TGTGCCAGCAGCCCATGGACAGGGTACACCGGGGAGCTGTTTTTT
CASSPWTGYTGELFF
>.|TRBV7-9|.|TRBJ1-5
TGTGCCAGCAGCTGGGGGGAGGGGAAGTCCAGCAATCAGCCCCAGCATTTT
CASSWGEGKSSNQPQHF
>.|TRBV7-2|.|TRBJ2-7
TGTGCCAGCAGCCTGGAGGAGTACTACGAGCAGTACTTC
CASSLEEYYEQYF